The clone carrying this T cell receptor beta chain was detected many times. Its cognate antigen is unknown. The V end was cut by 4 bases, the J end by 0 bases, with 7 bases between. CDR3 length equals 15 residues. The germline V gene has CDR1 LGHNA and CDR2 YSLEER. The source of the sample is a study of T-cell reconstitution after alpha-beta-depleted transplantation in children. Study-level findings and limits: Newly produced T cells mostly accounted for T-cell counts and diversity one year post-transplant. Reportedly, alpha-beta T cells present about two months post-transplant originated from several hundred expanded clones of graft origin.

Library preparation (for TCRbeta) was performed with unique molecular identifiers. TCRdb reprocessed the PCR reads with MiXCR, giving one entry per CDR3 protein. The sample carries about 17,000 distinct CDR3 sequences, about 5.3% recorded once. The gene calls are TRBV4-3 and TRBJ2-6; the D is unclear. Material: PBMCs, obtained before TCRalphabeta/CD19-depleted stem cell transplant. The TCR sequence derives from a boy younger than 18 with acute lymphoblastic leukemia, due to receive a stem cell transplant. CDR3 in amino acids: CASSRGFSGANVLTF. The DNA for the CDR3 is TGCGCCAGCAGCCGGGGTTTCTCTGGGGCCAACGTCCTGACTTTC.